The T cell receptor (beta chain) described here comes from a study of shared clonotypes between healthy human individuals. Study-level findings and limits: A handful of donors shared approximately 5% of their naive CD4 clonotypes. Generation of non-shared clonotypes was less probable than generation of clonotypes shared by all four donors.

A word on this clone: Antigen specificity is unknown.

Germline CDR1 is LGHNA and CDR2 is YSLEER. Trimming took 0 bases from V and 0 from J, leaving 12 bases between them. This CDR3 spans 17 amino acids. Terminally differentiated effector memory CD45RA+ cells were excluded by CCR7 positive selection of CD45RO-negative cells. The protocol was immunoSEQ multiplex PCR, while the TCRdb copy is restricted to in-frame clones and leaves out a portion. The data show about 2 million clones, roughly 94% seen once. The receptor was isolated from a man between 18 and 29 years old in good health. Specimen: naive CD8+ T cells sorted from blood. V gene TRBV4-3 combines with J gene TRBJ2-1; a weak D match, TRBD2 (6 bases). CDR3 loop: CASSQDLGSGSYNEQFF. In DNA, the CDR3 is TGCGCCAGCAGCCAAGATCTTGGTAGCGGCTCCTACAATGAGCAGTTCTTC.